One T cell receptor beta chain is described in this entry. Patients from Seattle were sampled longitudinally, starting during active infection. These data are taken from a study of blood T cell repertoires in COVID-19. For the study at large: The study drew acute and convalescent COVID-19 samples from the United States, Italy and Spain. PBMCs, B-cell-depleted T cells, or T cells provided the cDNA or gDNA that made up the material.

Method: immunoSEQ multiplex PCR; TCRdb's copy keeps in-frame clones and lacks some. The sample holds about 71,000 clones, approximately 83% seen once. Input material: peripheral blood. The receptor was isolated from a man aged 25 to 40 with COVID-19, enrolled during active disease.

CDR3 nucleotide sequence: TGCGCCAGCAGTCGGACAGGGGTATCCTACGAGCAGTACTTC. This encodes CASSRTGVSYEQYF. The chain links TRBV5-1 to TRBJ2-7, with 9 nucleotides matching TRBD1. Looked up from germline, CDR1 is SGHRS and CDR2 is YFSETQ. V trimming: 5 bases; J trimming: 1 base; junction bases outside the gene matches: 4. The CDR3 loop spans 14 amino acids.